The text below deals with one TCR beta chain. This sample is part of a study of cytomegalovirus exposure and HLA in healthy donors. From germline, CDR1 is MDHEN and CDR2 SYDVKM. V was trimmed by 4 bases and J by 4 bases, leaving 11 bases between them. The CDR3 is 14 amino acids. With 60 Vbeta and 13 Jbeta primers, the PCR was carried out. Clones were read by immunoSEQ multiplex PCR, and TCRdb kept only the in-frame ones, dropping some. The data contain some 180,000 clones, around 75% of them singletons. Source material: PBMCs. The receptor's source is a male donor in good health and CMV-seronegative. V gene TRBV28 combines with J gene TRBJ2-1, with D perhaps TRBD1 (5 bases). CDR3 in amino acids: CASSYPDRYNEQFF. CDR3 coding DNA: TGTGCCAGCAGTTACCCTGACAGATACAATGAGCAGTTCTTC.